This is a list of T cell receptor beta chains from one sample in a study of cytomegalovirus exposure and HLA in healthy donors. Assay used: immunoSEQ multiplex PCR; TCRdb lists only in-frame clones, some missing. The sample shows some 150,000 clones, 63% of them seen only once. Material for sequencing was PBMCs. These receptors were obtained from a woman aged 60 to 75 in good health and CMV-seropositive. Each CDR3 is given with its conserved first and last residue. Each record gives: J gene, clone size, V gene, D gene, CDR3 DNA, CDR3 protein. D genes are given only for firm matches. For some rows the clone size is stated as once, few or many, or as a class when expanded; others skip it.

TRBJ1-1 | - | TRBV14 | - | TGTGCCAGCAGCCAAGAGAAGGCGGAGGCCACTGAAGCTTTCTTT | CASSQEKAEATEAFF
TRBJ2-5 | - | TRBV18 | TRBD1 | TGTGCCAGCTCGCCACAGGGGTTACAAGAGACCCAGTACTTC | CASSPQGLQETQYF
TRBJ1-5 | few | TRBV6-6 | TRBD1 | TGTGCCAGCAGTTACTTTCAGGGGGCTAATCAGCCCCAGCATTTT | CASSYFQGANQPQHF
TRBJ2-6 | - | TRBV11-3 | - | TGTGCCAGCAGCTCCTCACCCCGACTAGGCCTCTCTGGGGCCAACGTCCTGACTTTC | CASSSSPRLGLSGANVLTF
TRBJ2-7 | - | TRBV28 | TRBD2 | TGTGCCAGCTTAAGGCGGGAGGCGGGGGAGCAGTACTTC | CASLRREAGEQYF
TRBJ1-1 | - | TRBV29-1 | - | TGCAGCGTTGAAGAACAGCAAAGGAACACTGAAGCTTTCTTT | CSVEEQQRNTEAFF
TRBJ2-3 | - | TRBV15 | - | TGTGCCACCAGCGGATACCCAAAGACAAGTCTGATCACAGATACGCAGTATTTT | CATSGYPKTSLITDTQYF
TRBJ1-2 | few | TRBV6-5 | - | TGTGCCAGCAGAAACGACAGAGTCCATAACTATGGCTACACCTTC | CASRNDRVHNYGYTF
TRBJ1-1 | - | TRBV23-1 | - | TGCGCCAGCAGTCAATCAGCAGGGCCGAAGAAGAAAAACACTGAAGCTTTCTTT | CASSQSAGPKKKNTEAFF
TRBJ1-3 | - | TRBV5-1 | TRBD1 | TGCGCCAGCAGCTTGGGACAGGGGTCCTCTGGAAACACCATATATTTT | CASSLGQGSSGNTIYF